The entry that follows covers one TCR beta chain sequence. It lacks a known antigen. No base quality information exists; no much larger clone differs at one position. Before genomic DNA was extracted, conventional CD4+ T cells were isolated from blood as CD25-low CD127-high cells. For repertoire analyses, the comparison group consisted of eight or nine healthy control donors. This specimen belongs to a study of regulatory and conventional T cells in RAG deficiency (dated by TCRdb to 2015 to 2018). Regarding the complete study: To compare the diversity and composition of the repertoires of Treg, conventional CD4+ and CD8+ T cells between RAG-deficient patients and healthy controls, the study applied high-throughput TCR beta sequencing.

The CDR3 runs 14 amino acids, cysteine and phenylalanine included. CDR3 DNA only is kept here, 42 bases in frame from base 1. Trimming costs V 4 bases and J 1 base, and their ends lie 10 bases apart. Looking up the germline V gene yields CDR1 SGHRS and CDR2 YFSETQ. Library preparation used the immunoSEQ multiplex PCR assay. Rearranged TCR beta chain products were amplified from genomic DNA of sorted T-cell subsets and sequenced. Per the source publication's procedure: Shannon entropy and Simpson indices were used to measure the diversity of productive TCR beta rearrangements in each repertoire. Clonal expansion was assessed using the summed frequency of the 100 most abundant productive TCR beta clonotypes among total reads. The TRB repertoires were evaluated with a self-reactivity index based on amino acid usage at CDR3beta positions 6 and 7. Repertoire analyses used two-way ANOVA; flow cytometric analyses used Student t or Mann-Whitney tests. TCRdb took this table from immuneACCESS and kept in-frame rearrangements with V and J called. Such tables lack part of the clones; where checked against another copy, unresolved V genes explain under half of the gap, and the rest is unexplained. V and J calls and clone size are given by that table; D and trimming were obtained from the DNA. This sample is represented by 45,000 to 50,000 clones; approximately 90% of them were singletons. The ten largest clones add up to around 0.5% of the sample.

Broad study findings and their caveats: In Omenn syndrome patients, sorted CD25-high CD127-low cells may represent peripherally activated cells rather than bona fide Treg cells. For some subjects, some T-cell subset analyses were not performed. Shorter CDR3 lengths were found in all patient T-cell subsets, and >75% Treg-Tconv repertoire overlap at nucleotide and amino acid level was observed in Omenn syndrome patients. Unique TCR beta sequences from Treg cells were about 100-fold fewer in Omenn syndrome and CID/AS patients than controls, versus about 9-fold for other subsets. RAG-deficient patients showed markedly lower Shannon entropy and higher Simpson indices than control T-cell subpopulations.

The same data also contributed to another study, on regulatory T cells. As the second paper documents: The multiplex PCR relied on 52 forward TRBV primers and 13 reverse TRBJ primers, and amplification bias was corrected through assay-based and computational methods. Patient repertoires showed restricted unique TRB V-J pairs and skewed V and J gene usage, most marked in regulatory T cells. Between CD3G-deficient patients and healthy controls, the study compared T-cell receptor beta repertoires in sorted regulatory T cells, conventional CD4+ T cells and CD8+ T cells. Peripheral blood mononuclear cells were isolated by Ficoll density separation. Within the immunoSEQ assay, multiplex PCR amplified rearranged TRB loci from genomic DNA. Sequencing of the TRB amplicons was done on an Illumina HiSeq platform. Custom algorithms error-filtered the raw sequences and aligned the raw sequences to reference gene sequences, after which the immunoSEQ online tools were used for analysis. Frequencies of productive and nonproductive TRB rearrangements were assessed among unique sequences as well as among total sequences. Groups were compared by t tests, Mann-Whitney tests or two-way ANOVA performed in Prism software.

Sequences were obtained from CD4+ effector T cells sorted from blood. The sequence links TRBV5-1 to TRBJ2-3, and perhaps TRBD2 as D gene, on 6 matching bases. This sequence originates from a human donor in good health. The DNA reads TGCGCCAGCAGCCCCGTAGCGGGCACAGATACGCAGTATTTT. Its translation reads: CASSPVAGTDTQYF.